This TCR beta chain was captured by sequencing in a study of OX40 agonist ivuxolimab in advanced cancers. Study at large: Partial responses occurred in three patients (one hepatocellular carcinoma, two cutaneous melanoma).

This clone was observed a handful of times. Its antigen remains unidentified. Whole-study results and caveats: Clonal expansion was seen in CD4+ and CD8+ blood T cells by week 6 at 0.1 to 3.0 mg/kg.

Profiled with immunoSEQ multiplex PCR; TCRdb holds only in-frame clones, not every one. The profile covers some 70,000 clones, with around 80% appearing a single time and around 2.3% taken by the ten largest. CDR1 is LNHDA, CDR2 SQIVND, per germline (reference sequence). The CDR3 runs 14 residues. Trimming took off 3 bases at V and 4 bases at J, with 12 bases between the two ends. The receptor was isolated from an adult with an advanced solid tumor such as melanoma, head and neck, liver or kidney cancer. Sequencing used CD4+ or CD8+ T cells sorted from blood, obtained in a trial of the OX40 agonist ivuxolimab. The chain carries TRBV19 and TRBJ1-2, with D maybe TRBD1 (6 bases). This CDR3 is CASSITGRVYGYTF. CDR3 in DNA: TGTGCCAGTAGTATCACAGGGCGGGTCTATGGCTACACCTTC.